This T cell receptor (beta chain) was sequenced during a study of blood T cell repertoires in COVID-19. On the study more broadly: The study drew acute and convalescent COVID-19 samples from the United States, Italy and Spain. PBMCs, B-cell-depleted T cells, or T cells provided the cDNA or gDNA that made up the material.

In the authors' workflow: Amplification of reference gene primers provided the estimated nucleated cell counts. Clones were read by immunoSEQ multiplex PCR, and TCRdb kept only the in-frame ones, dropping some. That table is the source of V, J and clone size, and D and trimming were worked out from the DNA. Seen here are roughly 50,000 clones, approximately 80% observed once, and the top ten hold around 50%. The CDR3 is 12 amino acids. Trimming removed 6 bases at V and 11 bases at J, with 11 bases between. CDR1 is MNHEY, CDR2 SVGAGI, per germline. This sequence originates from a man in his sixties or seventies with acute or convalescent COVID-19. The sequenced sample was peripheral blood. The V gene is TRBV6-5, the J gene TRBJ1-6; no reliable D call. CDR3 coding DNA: TGTGCCAGCAGCCCGGGGTACCCACCCCTCCACTTT. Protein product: CASSPGYPPLHF.